This TCR beta chain emerged from a study of tumor-infiltrating lymphocytes in localized non-small cell lung cancer. Background on the study: Patients included smokers and never-smokers with various histologies, some sampled after neoadjuvant chemotherapy.

Comments on this clone: Its antigen is unidentified.

Study-wide results and limits: Technical variation could not be separated from intratumor heterogeneity here. Compared with uninvolved lung, tumors showed higher T cell infiltration by TCRbeta sequencing.

Profiling relied on immunoSEQ multiplex PCR, and the TCRdb table lists in-frame clones only, not all of them. The sample lists 7,300 or so clones, roughly 60% occurring once. The sequenced sample consisted of uninvolved lung tissue not adjacent to the tumor. This TCR came from a human donor with non-small cell lung cancer.

The DNA of the CDR3 is TGTGCCAGTAGTATGAGTCGGGCAGATACGCAGTATTTT. This translates into CASSMSRADTQYF. The genes are TRBV19 and TRBJ2-3, with D unresolved. This CDR3 has 13 residues. Looked up from germline, CDR1 is LNHDA and CDR2 is SQIVND (reference sequence). V was clipped by 3 bases and J by 4 bases, with 8 bases between them. The entire variable domain, with the rest obtained from reference TRBV19 and TRBJ2-3, is as follows: DGGITQSPKYLFRKEGQNVTLSCEQNLNHDAMYWYRQDPGQGLRLIYYSQIVNDFQKGDIAEGYSVSREKKESFPLTVTSAQKNPTAFYLCASSMSRADTQYFGPGTRLTVL.